This TCR beta chain was found in a study of immune cell composition in non-small cell lung cancer. CDR3 length equals 15 residues. The V and J ends lost 4 bases and 1 base respectively, with 12 bases between them. Germline V lookup: CDR1 WNHNN, CDR2 SYGVQD (reference sequence). Study findings and constraints: Smoking pack-years did not significantly correlate with tumour TCR-beta clonality. Tumour-associated clones >0.5% occurred in roughly 35% of adenocarcinomas, roughly 75% of squamous. Squamous lung tumours showed higher top 10 clone scores and clonality than adenocarcinomas. TIL tumour reactivity correlated with maximal tumour-associated clone frequency in adenocarcinoma.

Here immunoSEQ multiplex PCR was the method, and the copy in TCRdb shows in-frame clones only, minus some. This sample has under 3,500 clones, with about four fifths found just once. As concerns this clone: Its target is unknown.

The sequenced material came from lung tumor tissue. The chain employs TRBV10-1 and TRBJ2-3; no reliable D call. The TCR sequence derives from a human donor with non-small cell lung cancer. This chain's CDR3 is CASSGNGLGTDTQYF. In DNA, the CDR3 is TGCGCCAGCAGTGGGAATGGCCTAGGCACAGATACGCAGTATTTT.